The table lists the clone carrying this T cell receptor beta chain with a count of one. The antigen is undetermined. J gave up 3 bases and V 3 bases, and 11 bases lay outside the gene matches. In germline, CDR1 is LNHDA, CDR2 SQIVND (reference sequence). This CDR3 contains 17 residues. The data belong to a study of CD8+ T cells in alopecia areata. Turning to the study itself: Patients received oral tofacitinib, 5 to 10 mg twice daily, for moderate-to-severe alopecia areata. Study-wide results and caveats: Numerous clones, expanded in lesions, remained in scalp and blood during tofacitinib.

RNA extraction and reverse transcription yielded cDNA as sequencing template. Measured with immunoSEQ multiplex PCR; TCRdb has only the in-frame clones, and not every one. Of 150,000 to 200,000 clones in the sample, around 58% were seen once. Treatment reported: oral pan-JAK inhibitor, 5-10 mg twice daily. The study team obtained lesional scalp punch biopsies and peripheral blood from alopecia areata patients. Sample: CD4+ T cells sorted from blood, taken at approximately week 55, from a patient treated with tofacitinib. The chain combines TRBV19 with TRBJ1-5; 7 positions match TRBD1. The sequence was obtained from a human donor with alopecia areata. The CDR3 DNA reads TGTGCCAGTAGTATGTTGTCGGGGACAGCAAACAATCAGCCCCAGCATTTT. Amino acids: CASSMLSGTANNQPQHF.